A selection of T cell receptor beta chains follows, all from one sample in a study of OX40 agonist ivuxolimab in advanced cancers. Sequencing used immunoSEQ multiplex PCR; TCRdb keeps in-frame clones, though not all of them. The data contain some 77,000 clones, roughly 91% of them singletons. Sequences were derived from CD4+ or CD8+ T cells sorted from blood, sampled in a trial of the OX40 agonist ivuxolimab. Receptor source: an adult with an advanced solid tumor such as melanoma, head and neck, liver or kidney cancer. CDR3s leave out the opening cysteine and the closing phenylalanine or tryptophan.

cdr3_aa,v_call,j_call
ASSGGRLPSGANVLT,TRBV5-1,TRBJ2-6
ASSSHPGLNYEQY,TRBV11-3,TRBJ2-7
ASSPGQGTDEQY,TRBV7-2,TRBJ2-7
ASSESGRYGYT,TRBV10-1,TRBJ1-2
ASSLGSTSRYEQY,TRBV5-1,TRBJ2-7
ASSVVAGGGDTQY,TRBV9,TRBJ2-3
ASSQLVTAHQPQH,TRBV4-1,TRBJ1-5
ASSEGVGGPYEQY,TRBV6-1,TRBJ2-7
ASRLTGGRYGYT,TRBV5-4,TRBJ1-2
ASSRPGLGEGYEQY,TRBV27,TRBJ2-7
ASRTGSAWEQF,TRBV6-1,TRBJ2-1
ASSLLVDTQY,TRBV6-6,TRBJ2-3
ASSDNREAF,TRBV25-1,TRBJ1-1
ASSVGPGNEQY,TRBV5-1,TRBJ2-7
ASSSIPTSAADTQY,TRBV7-9,TRBJ2-3
ASSEGLRGYT,TRBV2,TRBJ1-2